Here is one TCR beta chain with its context. V was pared by 3 bases and J by 2 bases, with 11 bases of the junction left unmatched. CDR1 is SNHLY, CDR2 FYNNEI, per germline. This CDR3 has 18 residues. The sample originates from a study of blood T cell repertoires in COVID-19. The overall study: T cells, B-cell-depleted T cells, or PBMCs provided the cDNA or gDNA that served as material.

Per the authors' pipeline: Estimation of nucleated cell counts relied on the amplification of reference gene primers. Sequenced by immunoSEQ multiplex PCR; TCRdb stores in-frame clones only, minus some. The V and J calls and the clone size are those of that table, but D and trimming were determined from the DNA. The table includes about 240,000 clones, roughly 80% detected once. The sequence was obtained from a woman aged 60-75 years with active or convalescent COVID-19. The chain couples TRBV2 to TRBJ2-4; 9 bases align to TRBD2. The source material was peripheral blood. Written as DNA, the CDR3 is TGTGCCAGCAGTGACTCTAGCGGGGATTTAAGGACCAAAAACATTCAGTACTTC. It is translated as CASSDSSGDLRTKNIQYF.